This T cell receptor (beta chain) appears in the sequencing data of a study of cytomegalovirus exposure and HLA in healthy donors. Study observations and caveats: In a later analysis, at a false discovery rate of 0.05, approximately 18,000 TCR beta sequences were associated with HLA alleles. It was reported that the classifier diagnosed cytomegalovirus status with high specificity and sensitivity in both the original and validation cohorts. Among the sequence variants, a highly shared cluster was likely an artifact of sequencing.

A word on this clone: What it recognizes is unknown.

In the PCR, 60 Vbeta and 13 Jbeta primers were used. Assay: immunoSEQ multiplex PCR; the TCRdb copy retains only in-frame clones and omits some. The repertoire has about 300,000 clones, 80% to 90% of them found once; the top ten carry around 4.2%. CDR3 length: 17 residues. The germline gives CDR1 SGHTA, CDR2 FQGTGA. V lost 2 bases to trimming and J lost 2 bases, with 16 bases between them. The V gene is TRBV7-3, the J gene TRBJ2-1; D might be TRBD2 (6 bases). The clonotype originates from a man aged 35-49 years in good health and CMV-seropositive. The source material was PBMCs. The CDR3 is CASSLGGGGKTYNEQFF. The CDR3 nucleotides are TGTGCCAGCAGCTTAGGTGGAGGCGGGAAGACCTACAATGAGCAGTTCTTC. Variable domain in full (rest from reference TRBV7-3 and TRBJ2-1): GAGVSQTPSNKVTEKGKYVELRCDPISGHTALYWYRQSLGQGPEFLIYFQGTGAADDSGLPNDRFFAVRPEGSVSTLKIQRTERGDSAVYLCASSLGGGGKTYNEQFFGPGTRLTVL.